This T cell receptor beta chain derives from a study of blood T cell repertoires in COVID-19. Overall study context: Sample material is recorded as cDNA or gDNA derived from T cells, B-cell-depleted T cells, or PBMCs.

Trimming took off 2 bases at V and 4 bases at J, with 17 bases between the two ends. The germline V gene has CDR1 GTSNPN and CDR2 SVGIG (reference sequence). CDR3 length: 15 residues. The protocol was immunoSEQ multiplex PCR, while the TCRdb copy is restricted to in-frame clones and leaves out a portion. The repertoire has under 150,000 clones, roughly 80% of them found once; the top ten carry about 1.6%. The J gene is TRBJ2-5, the V gene TRBV30, with D unclear. The sequenced sample consisted of peripheral blood. The receptor comes from a man in his fifties with acute or convalescent COVID-19. The CDR3 bases are TGTGCCTGGAGTCGAACCGCGGCCCCCTCAGAGACCCAGTACTTC. It specifies CAWSRTAAPSETQYF.